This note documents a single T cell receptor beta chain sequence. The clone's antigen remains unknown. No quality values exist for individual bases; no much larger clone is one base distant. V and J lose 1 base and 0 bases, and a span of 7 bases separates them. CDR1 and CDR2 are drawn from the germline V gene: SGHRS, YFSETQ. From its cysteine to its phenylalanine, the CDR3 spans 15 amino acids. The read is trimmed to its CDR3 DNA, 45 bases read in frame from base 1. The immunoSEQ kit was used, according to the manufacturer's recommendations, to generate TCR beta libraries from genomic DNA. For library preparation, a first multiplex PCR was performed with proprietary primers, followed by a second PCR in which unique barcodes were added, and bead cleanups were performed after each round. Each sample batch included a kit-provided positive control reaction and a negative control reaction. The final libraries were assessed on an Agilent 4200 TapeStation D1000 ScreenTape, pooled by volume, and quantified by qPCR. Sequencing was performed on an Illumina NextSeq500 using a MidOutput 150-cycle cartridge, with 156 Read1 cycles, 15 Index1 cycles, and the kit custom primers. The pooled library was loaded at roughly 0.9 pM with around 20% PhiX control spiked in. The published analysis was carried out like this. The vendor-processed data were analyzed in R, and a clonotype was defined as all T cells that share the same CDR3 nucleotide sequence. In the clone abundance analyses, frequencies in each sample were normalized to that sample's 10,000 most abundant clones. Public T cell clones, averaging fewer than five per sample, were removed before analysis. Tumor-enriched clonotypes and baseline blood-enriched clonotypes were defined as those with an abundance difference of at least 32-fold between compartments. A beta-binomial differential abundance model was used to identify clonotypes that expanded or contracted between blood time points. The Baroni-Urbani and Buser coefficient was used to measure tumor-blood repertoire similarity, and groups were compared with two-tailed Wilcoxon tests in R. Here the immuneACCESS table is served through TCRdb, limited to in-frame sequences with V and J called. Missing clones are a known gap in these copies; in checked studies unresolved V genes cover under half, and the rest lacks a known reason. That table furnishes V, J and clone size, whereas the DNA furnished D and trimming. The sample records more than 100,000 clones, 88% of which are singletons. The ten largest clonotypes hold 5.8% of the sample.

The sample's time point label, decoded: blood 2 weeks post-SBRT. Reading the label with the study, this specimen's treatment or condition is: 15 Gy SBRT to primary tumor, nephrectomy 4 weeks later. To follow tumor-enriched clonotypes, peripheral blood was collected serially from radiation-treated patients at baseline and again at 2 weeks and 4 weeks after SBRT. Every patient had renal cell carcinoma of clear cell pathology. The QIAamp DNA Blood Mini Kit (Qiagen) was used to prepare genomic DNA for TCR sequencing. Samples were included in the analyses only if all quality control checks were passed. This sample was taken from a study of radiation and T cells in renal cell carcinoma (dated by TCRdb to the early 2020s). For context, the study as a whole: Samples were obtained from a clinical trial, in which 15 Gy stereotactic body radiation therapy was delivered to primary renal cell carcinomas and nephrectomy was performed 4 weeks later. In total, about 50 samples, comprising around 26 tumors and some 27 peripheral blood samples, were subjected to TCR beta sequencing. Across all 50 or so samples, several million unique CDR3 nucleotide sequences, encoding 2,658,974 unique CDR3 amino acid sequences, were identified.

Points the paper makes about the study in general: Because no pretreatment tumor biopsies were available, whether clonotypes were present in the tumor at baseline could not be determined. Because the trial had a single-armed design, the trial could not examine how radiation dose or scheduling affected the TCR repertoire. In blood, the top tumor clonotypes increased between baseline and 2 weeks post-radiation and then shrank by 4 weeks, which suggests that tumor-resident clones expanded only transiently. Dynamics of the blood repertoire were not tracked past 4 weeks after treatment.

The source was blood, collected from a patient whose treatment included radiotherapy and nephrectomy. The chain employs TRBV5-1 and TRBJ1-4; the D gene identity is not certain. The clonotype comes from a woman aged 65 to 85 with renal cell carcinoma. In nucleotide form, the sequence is TGCGCCAGCAGCTTGACGGGTTCAACTAATGAAAAACTGTTTTTT. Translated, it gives CASSLTGSTNEKLFF.